Described below is a single TCR beta chain sequence and its context. These data originate in a study of brain T cells in children with intractable seizures. This table comes from immunoSEQ multiplex PCR, and its TCRdb copy is limited to in-frame clones, with some not included. The sample yields 55,000 to 80,000 clones, approximately 95% seen once. Trimming removed 0 bases at V and 6 bases at J, with 8 bases between. Germline V gene lookup returns CDR1 SEHNR and CDR2 FQNEAQ (reference sequence). The CDR3 has 13 residues. The sequenced cases were selected for having the highest brain T cell transcript signatures.

The material was peripheral blood, obtained at surgery. The receptor was derived from a boy in the first two years of life with focal cortical dysplasia and intractable seizures. The rearrangement joins TRBV7-9 to TRBJ1-1, with D maybe TRBD1 (5 bases). CDR3 DNA sequence: TGTGCCAGCAGCTTAGCGGGGGACCCTGAAGCTTTCTTT. Protein sequence: CASSLAGDPEAFF.